A selection of T cell receptor beta chains follows, all from one sample in a study of Ad26.COV2.S vaccination and SARS-CoV-2 variants. The assay was immunoSEQ multiplex PCR, and TCRdb's table has in-frame clones only and misses some. The table lists about 680,000 clones, more than 70% of them singletons, with roughly 1.5% in the top ten. This specimen consisted of peripheral blood, obtained in a trial of Ad26.COV2.S vaccine versus placebo. The receptor source for this set is a person between 18 and 65 years old who received the Ad26.COV2.S COVID-19 vaccine or a placebo. Both conserved end residues are part of each CDR3. Each record gives: CDR3 protein, CDR3 DNA, V gene, clone size, J gene, D gene. The D gene is left open where the match is weak. Size is stated for part of the rows, as once, few or many counts, or as a class when the clone is expanded.

CASSEGVTQETQYF | TGTGCCAGCAGCGAAGGAGTAACCCAAGAGACCCAGTACTTC | TRBV5-4 | . | TRBJ2-5 | .
CASSSDGGVSGNTIYF | TGTGCCAGCAGTTCCGATGGCGGCGTCTCTGGAAACACCATATATTTT | TRBV6-2/TRBV6-3 | few | TRBJ1-3 | .
CASRRTGGYEQYF | TGTGCCAGCCGGAGAACAGGGGGCTACGAGCAGTACTTC | TRBV27 | . | TRBJ2-7 | TRBD1
CASSPEGGGNTGELFF | TGCGCCAGCAGCCCGGAAGGCGGGGGGAACACCGGGGAGCTGTTTTTT | TRBV4-3 | once | TRBJ2-2 | TRBD2
CASTRTSSTYEQYF | TGTGCCTCAACACGGACTAGCAGTACCTACGAGCAGTACTTC | TRBV30 | . | TRBJ2-7 | TRBD2
CSVARGWTGELFF | TGCAGCGTTGCCAGGGGGTGGACCGGGGAGCTGTTTTTT | TRBV29-1 | . | TRBJ2-2 | TRBD1
CASSNSVAGAANTGELFF | TGTGCCAGTAGTAACTCCGTAGCGGGAGCGGCGAACACCGGGGAGCTGTTTTTT | TRBV19 | . | TRBJ2-2 | TRBD2
CASSSGPGGMNTEAFF | TGTGCCAGCAGCTCTGGCCCTGGCGGCATGAACACTGAAGCTTTCTTT | TRBV5-4 | . | TRBJ1-1 | .
CASSYGQYNSPLHF | TGTGCCAGCAGCTACGGACAGTATAATTCACCCCTCCACTTT | TRBV11-2 | . | TRBJ1-6 | .
CSVERQPNEKLFF | TGCAGCGTTGAAAGGCAGCCTAATGAAAAACTGTTTTTT | TRBV29-1 | . | TRBJ1-4 | .
CASAGQGGNNSPLHF | TGTGCCAGTGCCGGGCAGGGGGGGAATAATTCACCCCTCCACTTT | TRBV19 | . | TRBJ1-6 | TRBD1
CASSLFPAANTEAFF | TGTGCCAGCAGTTTATTCCCGGCAGCCAACACTGAAGCTTTCTTT | TRBV27 | . | TRBJ1-1 | .
CASSLRGTGVKNTEAFF | TGTGCCAGCAGCTTGCGAGGGACAGGGGTGAAGAACACTGAAGCTTTCTTT | TRBV5-5 | . | TRBJ1-1 | TRBD1
CASSKTVISYEQYF | TGTGCCAGTAGTAAGACAGTGATCTCCTACGAGCAGTACTTC | TRBV19 | . | TRBJ2-7 | .
CASSQVQINYGYTF | TGCGCCAGCAGCCAAGTTCAGATTAACTATGGCTACACCTTC | TRBV4-1 | . | TRBJ1-2 | .
CASSFYGPYNEQFF | TGTGCCAGCAGCTTTTACGGCCCCTACAATGAGCAGTTCTTC | TRBV7-2 | . | TRBJ2-1 | .
CASGLDYGYTF | TGTGCTAGTGGTTTAGACTATGGCTACACCTTC | TRBV12-5 | . | TRBJ1-2 | .
CASSSLSNRGETQYF | TGCGCCAGCAGCTCTCTCTCCAACAGGGGTGAGACCCAGTACTTC | TRBV5-1 | . | TRBJ2-5 | TRBD1
CASSPHWREYTGELFF | TGTGCCAGCAGCCCCCATTGGCGGGAGTATACCGGGGAGCTGTTTTTT | TRBV7-8 | . | TRBJ2-2 | TRBD2
CASSDARTLYEQYF | TGTGCCAGCAGTGACGCCCGGACCCTCTACGAGCAGTACTTC | TRBV25-1 | . | TRBJ2-7 | .
CASSLGTSVTGELFF | TGTGCCAGCAGCTTGGGGACTAGCGTCACCGGGGAGCTGTTTTTT | TRBV5-4 | . | TRBJ2-2 | TRBD2
CASRGETQYF | TGTGCCAGCAGGGGGGAGACCCAGTACTTC | TRBV2 | . | TRBJ2-5 | .
CASSPTGPLNEKLFF | TGTGCCAGCTCACCCACGGGACCGCTTAATGAAAAACTGTTTTTT | TRBV18 | . | TRBJ1-4 | .
CATSRDRQNEKLFF | TGTGCCACCAGCAGAGATCGACAGAATGAAAAACTGTTTTTT | TRBV15 | . | TRBJ1-4 | .
CASSMALAGGRGETQYF | TGTGCCAGCAGCATGGCCCTAGCGGGAGGAAGGGGAGAGACCCAGTACTTC | TRBV21-1 | once | TRBJ2-5 | .
CASSSTGANTIYF | TGCGCCAGCAGCTCCACAGGGGCTAACACCATATATTTT | TRBV5-1 | . | TRBJ1-3 | TRBD1
CASSQAGLGSQPQHF | TGTGCCAGCAGCCAAGCCGGCCTTGGGTCTCAGCCCCAGCATTTT | TRBV3-1/TRBV3-2 | once | TRBJ1-5 | .
CASSQGQGLIYNEQFF | TGTGCCAGCAGCCAAGGCCAGGGGCTAATCTACAATGAGCAGTTCTTC | TRBV3-1/TRBV3-2 | . | TRBJ2-1 | .
CASSPPGLVFPEQFF | TGTGCCAGCTCACCCCCGGGACTAGTGTTTCCTGAGCAGTTCTTC | TRBV18 | . | TRBJ2-1 | TRBD2
CAWSVTGSDGYTF | TGTGCCTGGAGTGTCACAGGGTCTGATGGCTACACCTTC | TRBV30 | . | TRBJ1-2 | .
CSVERTGGTGETQYF | TGCAGCGTTGAACGGACAGGGGGCACCGGGGAGACCCAGTACTTC | TRBV29-1 | . | TRBJ2-5 | TRBD1